This T cell receptor beta chain was identified during a study of cytomegalovirus exposure and HLA in healthy donors. To note about this clone: Antigen unknown.

Study outcomes and limitations: In a later analysis, productive TCRs from donors in an Asian-associated ancestry cluster reportedly carried fewer N-insertions than the cohort mean. Certain sequence variants were highly shared and formed a cluster, and this cluster was likely a sequencing artifact. Some V segments, including TRBV6-2 and TRBV6-3, were excluded as indistinguishable. In an earlier analysis, about 87% or about 30%: the productive usage of most TCR beta V segments.

It was with 60 Vbeta and 13 Jbeta primers that the PCR ran. The data were produced by immunoSEQ multiplex PCR, yet TCRdb's version contains in-frame clones alone and is incomplete. The sample lists approximately 51,000 clones, about four fifths occurring once. Trimming cost V 3 bases and J 1 base; bases outside gene matches: 2. CDR1 is KGHSH, CDR2 LQKENI, per germline. This CDR3 contains 15 residues. Sample: PBMCs. V usage is TRBV18 and J usage is TRBJ1-2; 10 nucleotides line up with TRBD1. This TCR was recovered from a boy between 10 and 17 years old in good health and CMV-seropositive. CDR3 in amino acids: CASSPGTGDNYGYTF. The CDR3 coding sequence is TGTGCCAGCTCACCCGGGACAGGGGATAACTATGGCTACACCTTC. The variable domain in full, with the rest retrieved from reference TRBV18 and TRBJ1-2, is NAGVMQNPRHLVRRRGQEARLRCSPMKGHSHVYWYRQLPEEGLKFMVYLQKENIIDESGMPKERFSAEFPKEGPSILRIQQVVRGDSAAYFCASSPGTGDNYGYTFGSGTRLTVV.